The 26 T cell receptor beta chains below come from one sample, sequenced in a study of identical twins. From the 5' RACE reads, TCRdb called clonotypes with MiXCR, one entry per CDR3 protein. The profile shows more than 650,000 distinct CDR3 sequences, less than 7% of them singletons. The sequencing input was naive T cells sorted from blood. The source is a man aged 18-30 years in good health.

This clonotype was detected ten times or more. The V gene is TRBV5-1, the J gene TRBJ2-2; D remains ambiguous. CDR1 and CDR2 (germline): SGHRS, YFSETQ. The CDR3 has 15 amino acids. V was trimmed by 4 bases and J by 6 bases, leaving 16 bases between them. The CDR3 DNA reads as TGCGCCAGCAGCCGCACGATCGACTCGTCCGGGGAGCTGTTTTTT. It yields the protein CASSRTIDSSGELFF.

The rearrangement links TRBV20-1 to TRBJ2-5; 7 bases map to TRBD2. The junction had 9 bases not matched to a gene; V was cut back by 8 bases and J by 3 bases. The CDR3 is made up of 13 amino acids. Germline V gives CDR1 DFQATT, CDR2 SNEGSKA (reference sequence). Here the CDR3 DNA reads TGCAGTCCAATGGGACTACAAGAAGAGACCCAGTACTTC. It encodes CSPMGLQEETQYF.

This clonotype was seen ten or more times. This chain joins TRBV6-1 and TRBJ2-1; 9 nucleotides align to TRBD1. The CDR3 consists of 14 residues. V dropped 8 bases and J dropped 6; count of bases not matched to a gene: 8. Germline values: CDR1 MNHNS, CDR2 SASEGT. The CDR3 loop is CASFGTGSGNEQFF. The CDR3 DNA reads TGTGCCAGCTTTGGGACAGGGTCGGGCAATGAGCAGTTCTTC.

This clonotype showed up many times. This sequence joins TRBV10-3 and TRBJ2-3, with a weak D call TRBD2 (5 bases). CDR1 and CDR2 (germline): ENHRY, SYGVKD. Between the trimmed V and J ends, which lost 10 bases and 4 bases, there was a span of 9 bases. CDR3 length: 11 amino acids. This CDR3 is CATGIPDTQYF. CDR3 in DNA: TGTGCCACCGGGATACCAGATACGCAGTATTTT.

This rearrangement joins TRBV7-2 to TRBJ2-7, with a weak D call TRBD1 (6 bases). This CDR3 is 14 amino acids long. Per the germline V gene, CDR1 is SGHTA and CDR2 is FQGNSA. V dropped 5 bases and J dropped 2 bases, with 13 bases sitting between them. In DNA, the CDR3 is TGTGCCAGCAGCCAAGGGTGGGGGCCCTACGAGCAGTACGTC. It yields the protein CASSQGWGPYEQYV.

This clonotype was counted between two and nine times. The J gene is TRBJ1-2, the V gene TRBV12-3 or TRBV12-4; D possibly corresponds to TRBD1 (5 bases). V was shortened by 4 bases and J by 2 bases, with 14 bases between the two germline ends. The CDR3 covers 15 residues. The CDR3 nucleotides read TGTGCCAGCAGTTCTCGACAGCGACTAAACTATGGCTACACCTTC. This codes for CASSSRQRLNYGYTF.

This clonotype was seen a handful of times. In DNA, the CDR3 is TGTGCCAGCAGCCGCGAGGCTAGCGGGAGGTCCCATGAGCAGTTCTTC. Its translation: CASSREASGRSHEQFF. The V call is TRBV7-8, the J call TRBJ2-1; 11 bases are a match to TRBD2. V lost 5 bases to trimming and J lost 8 bases; unmatched junction nucleotides: 11. CDR1 and CDR2 from the germline V gene are SGHVS and FQNEAQ. This CDR3 is 16 amino acids long.

This clonotype was observed a few times. The chain carries TRBV7-8 and TRBJ1-3, with TRBD1 identical over 10 bases. CDR1 is SGHVS, CDR2 FQNEAQ, per germline. V trimming: 5 bases; J trimming: 8 bases; junction bases outside the gene matches: 12. The CDR3 loop spans 16 amino acids. CDR3 sequence reads: CASSQRRDRGLDTIYF. CDR3 nucleotide sequence: TGTGCCAGCAGCCAAAGAAGGGACAGGGGACTCGACACCATATATTTT.

This clonotype was recorded a few times. This chain joins TRBV5-1 and TRBJ2-2, with D maybe TRBD2 (5 bases). Trimming left V 0 bases short and J 0 bases short, with 6 bases between. CDR1 is SGHRS and CDR2 is YFSETQ in the germline V gene. This CDR3 is built from 15 residues. The CDR3 region has the DNA TGCGCCAGCAGCTTGGTCGGGACGAACACCGGGGAGCTGTTTTTT. Encoded protein: CASSLVGTNTGELFF.

The V and J genes are TRBV3-1 and TRBJ2-1; D is uncertain. CDR3 length: 15 residues. Trimming removed 0 bases at V and 6 bases at J, with 12 bases between. CDR1 LGHDT and CDR2 YNNKEL come from the germline V gene (reference sequence). The CDR3 DNA is TGTGCCAGCAGCCAAGATATCGGTCTGACCAATGAGCAGTTCTTC. This gives the protein CASSQDIGLTNEQFF.

J is TRBJ1-1 and V is TRBV27; D remains unclear. The CDR3 is 13 amino acids. CDR1 MNHEY and CDR2 SMNVEV come from the germline V gene (reference sequence). Trimming stripped 7 bases from V and 1 base from J, with 10 bases between. The CDR3 coding sequence is TGTGCCAGCACACCTTCGGGGAACACTGAAGCTTTCTTT. Its protein product is CASTPSGNTEAFF.

J is TRBJ1-3 and V is TRBV5-1; 7 nucleotides line up with TRBD1. V was clipped by 4 bases and J by 0 bases; unmatched bases: 4. Germline V CDR1 and CDR2: SGHRS, YFSETQ. The CDR3 consists of 15 residues. DNA of the CDR3: TGCGCCAGCAGCCAGGGACAGTACTCTGGAAACACCATATATTTT. It is translated as CASSQGQYSGNTIYF.

This chain joins TRBV7-7 and TRBJ2-5, with D possibly called TRBD1 or TRBD2 (5 bases each). The CDR3 runs 14 residues. The V and J ends lost 5 bases and 9 bases respectively, with 19 bases between them. Germline-derived CDR1 and CDR2 are SSHAT and FNYEAQ (reference sequence). The CDR3 nucleotides read TGTGCCAGCAGCCATGGACTGGCGCAAGGGGCCCAGTACTTC. Protein: CASSHGLAQGAQYF.

This chain joins TRBV7-2 and TRBJ2-7; tentatively, D is TRBD2 (5 bases). The ends were cut back, 1 base at V and 8 bases at J, with 24 bases in the middle. The CDR3 sequence is 17 residues long. CDR1 SGHTA and CDR2 FQGNSA come from the germline V gene. The CDR3 region has the DNA TGTGCCAGCAGCTTAGTTTTTGGTCGGGCTCCGGGCGGGCAGCAGTACTTC. Translation gives CASSLVFGRAPGGQQYF.

The genes are TRBV12-3 or TRBV12-4 and TRBJ2-6; D not certain. This CDR3 comprises 15 residues. V was trimmed by 5 bases and J by 0 bases, leaving 8 bases between them. The CDR3 loop reads CASSDLHSGANVLTF. In nucleotides, the CDR3 is TGTGCCAGCAGTGATCTCCACTCTGGGGCCAACGTCCTGACTTTC.

In this sample, this clonotype turned up a few times. V and J are TRBV30 and TRBJ2-5, with D perhaps assigned TRBD1 or TRBD2 (6 bases each). The CDR3 spans 11 residues. The V gene's germline CDR1 is GTSNPN and CDR2 SVGIG (reference sequence). The ends were cut back, 8 bases at V and 1 base at J, with 8 bases in the middle. The CDR3: CAGGPQETQYF. CDR3 nucleotides: TGTGCCGGGGGGCCCCAAGAGACCCAGTACTTC.

This clonotype was detected a few times. The chain has TRBV29-1 and TRBJ2-2; 7 bases fit TRBD1. The V segment lost 5 bases and the J segment 0 bases; nucleotides outside the gene matches: 6. This CDR3 is 15 amino acids long. From germline, CDR1 is SQVTM and CDR2 ANQGSEA. In DNA, the CDR3 is TGCAGCGTTTCCATACAGGGGCCGAACACCGGGGAGCTGTTTTTT. Translated: CSVSIQGPNTGELFF.

The table lists this clonotype with a few counts. This sequence joins TRBV7-2 and TRBJ2-7, with TRBD2 as a possible D gene (5 bases). V shed 0 bases and J shed 4 bases, with 16 bases lying between them. CDR3 size: 16 residues. Germline V gene lookup returns CDR1 SGHTA and CDR2 FQGNSA. The CDR3 region is CASSLAGLQSGYEQYF. The CDR3 region has the DNA TGTGCCAGCAGCTTAGCGGGCCTACAAAGCGGATACGAGCAGTACTTC.

This clonotype has a count of ten or more. CDR3 in DNA: TGTGCCAGCAGTTACGGACTAGCGGGGGTCTACGAGCAGTACTTC. It is translated as CASSYGLAGVYEQYF. The chain combines TRBV27 with TRBJ2-7, with 13 bases fitting TRBD2. CDR1 MNHEY and CDR2 SMNVEV come from the germline V gene (reference sequence). The CDR3 is made up of 15 amino acids. The V and J ends lost 4 bases and 3 bases, in that order; junction bases with no gene match: 3.

The gene calls are TRBV20-1 and TRBJ2-7, with TRBD2 matching 9 bases. In germline, CDR1 is DFQATT, CDR2 SNEGSKA (reference sequence). Trimming cost V 0 bases and J 2 bases; bases outside gene matches: 8. The CDR3 runs 16 residues. This chain's CDR3 is CSARDQGSSGTYEQYF. The DNA of the CDR3 is TGCAGTGCTAGAGATCAGGGATCTAGCGGGACCTACGAGCAGTACTTC.

This clonotype was picked up many times. V and J are TRBV29-1 and TRBJ2-1; D ambiguous. Germline CDR1 is SQVTM and CDR2 is ANQGSEA. V was cut by 4 bases and J by 7 bases, with 14 bases left in between. The CDR3 has 13 residues. The CDR3 spells CSVVGPPENEQFF. In nucleotides, the CDR3 is TGCAGCGTTGTAGGACCCCCTGAGAATGAGCAGTTCTTC.

This clonotype was seen many times. The chain's CDR3 is CSARDARGAKNIQYF. For the CDR3, the DNA is TGCAGTGCTAGAGATGCGCGCGGAGCCAAAAACATTCAGTACTTC. The V call is TRBV20-1, the J call TRBJ2-4, with D hard to call. V shed 0 bases and J shed 0 bases, with 9 bases lying between them. The CDR3 sequence is 15 residues long. Germline CDR1 DFQATT, CDR2 SNEGSKA (reference sequence).

In its sample, this clonotype was seen many times. The gene calls are TRBV20-1 and TRBJ2-3; 7 bases match TRBD2. J was trimmed by 2 bases and V by 1 base; bases with no gene match: 9. Germline CDR1 reads DFQATT; CDR2 reads SNEGSKA (reference sequence). This CDR3 spans 16 amino acids. CDR3 DNA sequence: TGCAGTGCTAGAGCTTCTGGGGGGGTAGTCACAGATACGCAGTATTTT. This translates into CSARASGGVVTDTQYF.

In its sample, this clonotype was seen many times. The chain recombines TRBV4-1 with TRBJ1-4, with D uncertain. The CDR3 spans 13 residues. CDR1 and CDR2 (germline): MGHRA, YSYEKL. Trimming removed 1 base from V and 7 bases from J, with 7 bases in between. The CDR3 here is CASSQARGEKLFF. DNA for the CDR3: TGCGCCAGCAGCCAAGCACGGGGTGAAAAACTGTTTTTT.

This clonotype was seen ten or more times. J is TRBJ2-5 and V is TRBV12-3 or TRBV12-4; 8 bases are shared with TRBD1. V lost 5 bases to trimming and J lost 5 bases; unmatched junction nucleotides: 7. The CDR3 totals 14 residues. The CDR3 DNA sequence: TGTGCCAGCAGTAAGGACAGGGTAGATGAGACCCAGTACTTC. Translation gives CASSKDRVDETQYF.

This clonotype has a count of ten or more. The rearrangement links TRBV20-1 to TRBJ2-4, with D hard to call. The CDR3 has 12 residues. Germline CDR1 is DFQATT and CDR2 is SNEGSKA (reference sequence). Trimming pared 1 base from V and 14 bases from J, leaving 15 bases between. The CDR3 DNA reads TGCAGTGCTAGAGTGACCGACGAACGAGAGTACTTC. This encodes CSARVTDEREYF.